These 26 T cell receptor beta chains originate from one sample sequenced in a study of blood T cell repertoires in COVID-19. Libraries were prepared by immunoSEQ multiplex PCR; TCRdb keeps only in-frame clonotypes and omits some of them. The sample consists of some 150,000 clones, more than 80% of them appearing once. The sample comprised PBMCs or T cells enriched from blood (not recorded which). The receptors were sampled from a woman aged 18-29 years who had been exposed to COVID-19.

This rearrangement joins TRBV9 to TRBJ2-5; TRBD2 is a possible D gene (6 bases). Germline lookup yields CDR1 SGDLS and CDR2 YYNGEE. Trimming cost V 0 bases and J 5 bases, with 11 bases left between them. This CDR3 has 14 residues. The DNA of the CDR3 is TGTGCCAGCAGCGTAGGGGGGACTTTGGAGACCCAGTACTTC. Protein sequence: CASSVGGTLETQYF.

The chain joins TRBV3-1 (or the pseudogene TRBV3-2) to TRBJ2-7; tentative D call: TRBD2 (6 bases). Trimming pared 10 bases from V and 0 bases from J, leaving 16 bases between. CDR1 is LGHDT and CDR2 is YNNKEL in the germline V gene (reference sequence). This CDR3 comprises 14 residues. CDR3 region: CAKIRTNLSYEQYF. The CDR3 nucleotides read TGTGCCAAAATCAGGACTAACCTCTCCTACGAGCAGTACTTC.

V is TRBV27 and J is TRBJ2-1; 7 nucleotides line up with TRBD2. CDR1 is MNHEY and CDR2 is SMNVEV in the germline V gene (reference sequence). The V and J ends lost 5 bases and 9 bases, in that order; junction bases with no gene match: 4. The CDR3 loop spans 12 amino acids. CDR3 sequence (DNA): TGTGCCAGCAGTCGCGGGAGAGTTGAGCAGTTCTTC. Translation gives CASSRGRVEQFF.

This chain uses TRBV10-3 with TRBJ1-4; 9 positions agree with TRBD1. Germline CDR1 reads ENHRY; CDR2 reads SYGVKD. The CDR3 is made up of 15 amino acids. V was clipped by 3 bases and J by 5 bases; unmatched bases: 4. The CDR3 nucleotides read TGTGCCATCAGTGACCCAGACAGGGGGAATGAAAAACTGTTTTTT. It yields the protein CAISDPDRGNEKLFF.

The V and J genes are TRBV2 and TRBJ1-1, with 10 bases matching TRBD1. CDR1 is SNHLY and CDR2 is FYNNEI in the germline V gene. The CDR3 loop spans 18 amino acids. Losses at the gene ends were 0 bases for V and 3 bases for J; bases not matched to a gene: 10. The CDR3 DNA is TGTGCCAGCAGTGAAGCGCTTTGGGACAGGGGCTTGGACACTGAAGCTTTCTTT. Amino acids: CASSEALWDRGLDTEAFF.

CDR3 DNA sequence: TGTGCCAGCAGCTGGGACAGGACCAATGGCTACACCTTC. Its protein is CASSWDRTNGYTF. The gene calls are TRBV3-1 (or the pseudogene TRBV3-2) and TRBJ1-2; TRBD1 agrees at 8 bases. The V gene end was trimmed by 5 bases and the J gene end by 6 bases; junction bases not matched to a gene: 5. Germline-derived CDR1 and CDR2 are LGHDT and YNNKEL (reference sequence). The CDR3 length is 13 residues.

V and J are TRBV4-1 and TRBJ1-2; D is undetermined. CDR1 is MGHRA and CDR2 is YSYEKL in the germline V gene. This CDR3 has 15 residues. Deletions cut 1 base from V and 0 bases from J, with 9 bases between. The CDR3 loop is CASSQGAAANYGYTF. CDR3 DNA sequence: TGCGCCAGCAGCCAAGGGGCCGCCGCTAACTATGGCTACACCTTC.

V usage is TRBV10-3 and J usage is TRBJ1-3; D unclear. Deletions cut 7 bases from V and 4 bases from J, with 14 bases between. CDR3 size: 14 residues. Germline loops: CDR1 ENHRY, CDR2 SYGVKD. Here the CDR3 DNA reads TGTGCCATCACGTCCCTGAGGGAAGGAAACACCATATATTTT. It specifies CAITSLREGNTIYF.

The chain has TRBV5-1 and TRBJ2-1; 11 bases are a match to TRBD2. Germline CDR1 SGHRS, CDR2 YFSETQ. The CDR3 has 19 amino acids. J was trimmed by 1 base and V by 3 bases; bases with no gene match: 12. CDR3 region: CASSSTSGSRRSSYNEQFF. CDR3 coding DNA: TGCGCCAGCAGCTCAACTAGCGGGAGTAGGAGGAGTTCCTACAATGAGCAGTTCTTC.

V is TRBV19 and J is TRBJ2-1; 9 bases match TRBD2. V shed 5 bases, J shed 6 bases, and the junction held 11 bases outside the gene matches. This CDR3 has 16 residues. CDR1 and CDR2 from the germline V gene are LNHDA and SQIVND (reference sequence). The CDR3 sequence is CASSPRTSERLNEQFF. CDR3 nucleotide sequence: TGTGCCAGTAGTCCCAGGACTAGCGAGAGGCTCAATGAGCAGTTCTTC.

The V call is TRBV5-4, the J call TRBJ2-1; D may be TRBD1 (6 bases). Germline V gene sequence: CDR1 SGHNT, CDR2 YYREEE (reference sequence). Trimming removed 3 bases from V and 5 bases from J, with 15 bases in between. This CDR3 is 15 amino acids long. The CDR3 region has the DNA TGTGCCAGCAGCTCCTTGTCGTGGACAGACAATGAGCAGTTCTTC. Translated, it gives CASSSLSWTDNEQFF.

This clone was observed a single time. The V gene is TRBV6-4, the J gene TRBJ2-1; TRBD1 matches 8 bases. The CDR3 is 14 amino acids. With 8 bases clipped from V and 5 bases from J, the junction kept 8 bases outside the gene matches. Looked up from germline, CDR1 is MRHNA and CDR2 is SNTAGT. The CDR3 DNA sequence: TGTGCCAGCCGCCCGGGACAGGAAAACAATGAGCAGTTCTTC. This translates into CASRPGQENNEQFF.

This chain connects TRBV7-9 to TRBJ1-2; D might be TRBD1 (6 bases). Germline assignment: CDR1 SEHNR and CDR2 FQNEAQ (reference sequence). This CDR3 has 15 amino acids. Trimming cost V 3 bases and J 7 bases, with 18 bases left between them. The CDR3 bases are TGTGCCAGCAGCTTGGACAGTCTTGAACTTTTTGGCTACACCTTC. It is translated as CASSLDSLELFGYTF.

The CDR3 nucleotides read TGCGCCAGCAGCTTGGAAGCGGGAGGATCCTACAATGAGCAGTTCTTC. Amino acids: CASSLEAGGSYNEQFF. This chain links TRBV5-1 with TRBJ2-1; TRBD2 matches 9 bases. The V gene end was trimmed by 0 bases and the J gene end by 1 base; junction bases not matched to a gene: 2. The CDR3 totals 16 residues. CDR1 and CDR2 from the germline V gene are SGHRS and YFSETQ.

The V call is TRBV18, the J call TRBJ2-2; 9 bases match TRBD2. J was trimmed by 6 bases and V by 7 bases; bases with no gene match: 0. CDR1 is KGHSH, CDR2 LQKENI, per germline. The CDR3 length is 12 residues. The CDR3 protein is CASLAGAGELFF. CDR3 coding DNA: TGTGCCAGCTTAGCGGGAGCCGGGGAGCTGTTTTTT.

The chain links TRBV6-5 to TRBJ2-5; 10 bases match TRBD1. The ends lost 10 bases at V and 4 bases at J; junction bases unmatched: 12. Germline CDR1 MNHEY, CDR2 SVGAGI. CDR3 length: 15 amino acids. The CDR3 nucleotides are TGTGCCATGTCTCTTGGGACAGGGGTGTCAGAGACCCAGTACTTC. Protein sequence: CAMSLGTGVSETQYF.

This sequence joins TRBV15 and TRBJ1-1; TRBD1 aligns across 10 bases. The CDR3 contains 14 residues. The junction had 5 bases not matched to a gene; V was cut back by 10 bases and J by 0 bases. Per germline, CDR1 LNHNV and CDR2 YYDKDF (reference sequence). The CDR3, as DNA: TGTGCCAGTCGGGACAGGGGAGTGAACACTGAAGCTTTCTTT. Its protein is CASRDRGVNTEAFF.

The chain has TRBV4-2 and TRBJ1-2; D remains unclear. The CDR3 consists of 14 residues. The V end lost 3 bases, the J end lost 8 bases, and 16 bases lay between the germline ends. Germline loops: CDR1 LGHNA, CDR2 YNFKEQ. The CDR3 sequence is CASSHDLSVRGYTF. The DNA for the CDR3 is TGTGCCAGCAGCCACGACCTCTCCGTGCGGGGCTACACCTTC.

About this clone itself: Within the sample, other DNA sequences also encode this same CDR3. The chain has TRBV7-2 and TRBJ2-5; 10 bases fit TRBD2. The ends lost 2 bases at V and 4 bases at J; junction bases unmatched: 4. The CDR3 runs to 15 residues. Germline values: CDR1 SGHTA, CDR2 FQGNSA. The CDR3: CASSLTRLAGETQYF. In DNA, the CDR3 is TGTGCCAGCAGCTTAACCAGACTAGCGGGAGAGACCCAGTACTTC.

The J gene is TRBJ2-7, the V gene TRBV19; 8 bases agree with TRBD1. Germline loops: CDR1 LNHDA, CDR2 SQIVND (reference sequence). V shed 6 bases, J shed 8 bases, and the junction held 12 bases outside the gene matches. This CDR3 region has 14 residues. The CDR3 sequence: CASRPPGQVRKQYF. The CDR3 coding sequence is TGTGCCAGTAGACCCCCGGGACAGGTACGAAAGCAGTACTTC. Filled out from reference TRBV19 and TRBJ2-7, the complete variable domain reads DGGITQSPKYLFRKEGQNVTLSCEQNLNHDAMYWYRQDPGQGLRLIYYSQIVNDFQKGDIAEGYSVSREKKESFPLTVTSAQKNPTAFYLCASRPPGQVRKQYFGPGTRLTVT.

This sequence joins TRBV19 and TRBJ2-5; D unresolved. This CDR3 spans 11 amino acids. Trimming pared 7 bases from V and 4 bases from J, leaving 7 bases between. CDR1 is LNHDA, CDR2 SQIVND, per germline (reference sequence). CDR3 residues: CASKIRETQYF. The CDR3 DNA sequence: TGTGCCAGTAAAATTAGAGAGACCCAGTACTTC.

The chain links TRBV12-3 or TRBV12-4 to TRBJ2-1; maybe TRBD2 (6 bases). V lost 3 bases, J lost 9 bases, and 9 bases lay in between. The CDR3 is 12 residues long. CDR3 residues: CASSFPGGEQFF. The DNA of the CDR3 is TGTGCCAGCAGTTTCCCCGGGGGTGAGCAGTTCTTC.

The chain employs TRBV11-2 and TRBJ1-1, with 12 bases aligning to TRBD1. The V gene's germline CDR1 is SGHAT and CDR2 FQNNGV. The CDR3 is 16 amino acids. Trimming at V came to 2 bases and at J to 7 bases, leaving 8 bases not matched to a gene. The CDR3 region has the DNA TGTGCCAGCAGCTTAAGGGGACAGGGGGCTTGGGGTGAAGCTTTCTTT. Translated, it gives CASSLRGQGAWGEAFF.

The rearrangement links TRBV27 to TRBJ1-1, with D unresolved. Germline CDR1 and CDR2: MNHEY and SMNVEV (reference sequence). The V end lost 3 bases, the J end lost 3 bases, and 8 bases lay between the germline ends. The CDR3 has 13 residues. CDR3 residues: CASSFARDTEAFF. The CDR3 DNA reads as TGTGCCAGCAGTTTTGCCCGGGACACTGAAGCTTTCTTT.

The chain recombines TRBV6-2 or TRBV6-3 with TRBJ2-3; TRBD1 matches at 9 bases. This CDR3 contains 16 residues. Per germline, CDR1 MNHEY and CDR2 SVGEGT. J was trimmed by 4 bases and V by 6 bases; bases with no gene match: 11. As DNA, the CDR3 is TGTGCCAGCAGCGAGGGGACAGGGCGATTTGCAGATACGCAGTATTTT. Translation gives CASSEGTGRFADTQYF.

The chain has TRBV7-9 and TRBJ1-3; possibly TRBD1 for D (6 bases). V was shortened by 0 bases and J by 0 bases, with 12 bases between the two germline ends. Germline assignment: CDR1 SEHNR and CDR2 FQNEAQ (reference sequence). The CDR3 loop spans 17 amino acids. CDR3: CASSLAGQWSSGNTIYF. The CDR3 bases are TGTGCCAGCAGCTTAGCAGGACAGTGGAGCTCTGGAAACACCATATATTTT. Using reference TRBV7-9 and TRBJ1-3 for the parts outside the CDR3, the full variable domain is DTGVSQNPRHKITKRGQNVTFRCDPISEHNRLYWYRQTLGQGPEFLTYFQNEAQLEKSRLLSDRFSAERPKGSFSTLEIQRTEQGDSAMYLCASSLAGQWSSGNTIYFGEGSWLTVV.